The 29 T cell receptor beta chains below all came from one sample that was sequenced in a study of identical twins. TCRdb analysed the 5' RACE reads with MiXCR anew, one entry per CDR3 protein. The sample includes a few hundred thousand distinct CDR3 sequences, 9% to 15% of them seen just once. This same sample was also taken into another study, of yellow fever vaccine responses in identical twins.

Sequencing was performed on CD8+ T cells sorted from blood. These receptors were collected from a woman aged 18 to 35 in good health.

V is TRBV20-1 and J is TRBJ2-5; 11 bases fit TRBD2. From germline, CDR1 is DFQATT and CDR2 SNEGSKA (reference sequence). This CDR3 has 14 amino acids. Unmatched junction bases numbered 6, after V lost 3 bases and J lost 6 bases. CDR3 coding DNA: TGCAGTGCTAGGTCTAGCGGGGGGTTAAAGACCCAGTACTTC. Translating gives CSARSSGGLKTQYF.

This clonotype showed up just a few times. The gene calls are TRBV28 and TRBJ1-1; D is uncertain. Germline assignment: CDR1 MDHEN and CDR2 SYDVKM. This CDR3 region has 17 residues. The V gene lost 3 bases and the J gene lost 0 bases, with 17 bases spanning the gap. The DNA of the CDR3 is TGTGCCAGCAGTTTTAGGTGGGAGGGAATAATGAACACTGAAGCTTTCTTT. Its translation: CASSFRWEGIMNTEAFF.

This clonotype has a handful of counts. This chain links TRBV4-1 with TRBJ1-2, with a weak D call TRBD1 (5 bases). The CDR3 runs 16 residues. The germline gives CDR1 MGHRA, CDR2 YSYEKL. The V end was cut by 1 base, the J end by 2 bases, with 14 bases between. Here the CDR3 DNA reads TGCGCCAGCAGCCAAGTCCAGGGAAGGGCGAACTATGGCTACACCTTC. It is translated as CASSQVQGRANYGYTF.

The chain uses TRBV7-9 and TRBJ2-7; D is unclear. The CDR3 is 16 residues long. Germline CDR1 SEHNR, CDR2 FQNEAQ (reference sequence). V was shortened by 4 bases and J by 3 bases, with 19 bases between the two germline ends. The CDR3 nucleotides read TGTGCCAGCAGCTCCCCTATTGGGCCCGCTCACTACGAGCAGTACTTC. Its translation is CASSSPIGPAHYEQYF. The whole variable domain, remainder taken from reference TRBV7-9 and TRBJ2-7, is DTGVSQNPRHKITKRGQNVTFRCDPISEHNRLYWYRQTLGQGPEFLTYFQNEAQLEKSRLLSDRFSAERPKGSFSTLEIQRTEQGDSAMYLCASSSPIGPAHYEQYFGPGTRLTVT.

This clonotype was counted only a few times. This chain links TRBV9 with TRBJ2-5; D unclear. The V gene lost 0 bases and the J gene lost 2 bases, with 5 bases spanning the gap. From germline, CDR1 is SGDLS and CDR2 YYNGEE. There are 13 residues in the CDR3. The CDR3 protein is CASSVVGQETQYF. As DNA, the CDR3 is TGTGCCAGCAGCGTAGTGGGGCAAGAGACCCAGTACTTC.

The DNA for the CDR3 is TGTGCCAGCAGTTTAATAGATTTCGAGCAGTACTTC. Protein: CASSLIDFEQYF. The chain uses TRBV28 and TRBJ2-7; D is undetermined. CDR3 length equals 12 residues. V lost 2 bases and J 6 bases, leaving 8 bases between the germline ends. The germline V gene encodes CDR1 MDHEN and CDR2 SYDVKM.

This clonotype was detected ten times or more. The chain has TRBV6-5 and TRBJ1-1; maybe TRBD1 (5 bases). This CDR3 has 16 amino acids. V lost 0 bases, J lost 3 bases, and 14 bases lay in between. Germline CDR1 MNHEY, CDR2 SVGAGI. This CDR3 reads CASSYSLGGEDTEAFF. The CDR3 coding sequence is TGTGCCAGCAGTTACTCGCTTGGGGGGGAGGACACTGAAGCTTTCTTT.

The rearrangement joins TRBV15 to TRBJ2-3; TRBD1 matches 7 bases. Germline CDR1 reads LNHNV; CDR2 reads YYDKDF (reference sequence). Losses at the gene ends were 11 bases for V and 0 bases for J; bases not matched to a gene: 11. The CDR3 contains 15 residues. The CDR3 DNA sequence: TGTGCCTCCTGTGCTGGGACAGATAGCACAGATACGCAGTATTTT. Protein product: CASCAGTDSTDTQYF. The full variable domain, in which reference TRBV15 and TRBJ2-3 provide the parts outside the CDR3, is DAMVIQNPRYQVTQFGKPVTLSCSQTLNHNVMYWYQQKSSQAPKLLFHYYDKDFNNEADTPDNFQSRRPNTSFCFLDIRSPGLGDTAMYLCASCAGTDSTDTQYFGPGTRLTVL.

CDR3 sequence: CASTPDGETQYF. The CDR3 DNA reads TGCGCCAGCACTCCAGACGGGGAGACCCAGTACTTC. The chain is built from TRBV4-1 and TRBJ2-5, with D unresolved. In germline, CDR1 is MGHRA, CDR2 YSYEKL. Trimming shortened V by 7 bases and J by 5 bases, and 11 bases separated the two germline ends. This CDR3 is 12 amino acids long.

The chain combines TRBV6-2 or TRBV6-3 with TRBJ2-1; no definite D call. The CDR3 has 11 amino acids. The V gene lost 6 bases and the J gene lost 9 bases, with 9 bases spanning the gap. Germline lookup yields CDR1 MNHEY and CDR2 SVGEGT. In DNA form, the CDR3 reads TGTGCCAGCAGCCCTGGGATTGAGCAGTTCTTC. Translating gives CASSPGIEQFF.

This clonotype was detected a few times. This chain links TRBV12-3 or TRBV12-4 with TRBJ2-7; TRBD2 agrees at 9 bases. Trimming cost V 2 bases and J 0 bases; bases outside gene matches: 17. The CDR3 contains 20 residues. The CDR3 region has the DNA TGTGCCAGCAGTTTATTCTATCAATCAGCGGGAGGCCTTCTCTCCTACGAGCAGTACTTC. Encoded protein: CASSLFYQSAGGLLSYEQYF.

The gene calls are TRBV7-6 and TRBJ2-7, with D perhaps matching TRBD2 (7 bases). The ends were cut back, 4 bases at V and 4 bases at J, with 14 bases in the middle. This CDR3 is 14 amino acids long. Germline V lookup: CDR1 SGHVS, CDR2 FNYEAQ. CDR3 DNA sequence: TGTGCCAGCAGCTCGGGGAGGGGGGAGTACGAGCAGTACTTC. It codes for CASSSGRGEYEQYF.

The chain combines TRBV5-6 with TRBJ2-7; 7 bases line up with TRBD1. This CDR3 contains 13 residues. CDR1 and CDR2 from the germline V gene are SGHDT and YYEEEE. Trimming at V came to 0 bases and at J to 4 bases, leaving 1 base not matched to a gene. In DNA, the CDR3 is TGTGCCAGCAGCTTGGCGACAGGGTACGAGCAGTACGTC. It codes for CASSLATGYEQYV.

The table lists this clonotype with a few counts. The CDR3 loop is CASRTWVAGSNEQFF. The CDR3 nucleotides are TGTGCCAGCAGGACCTGGGTAGCGGGGAGCAATGAGCAGTTCTTC. This chain joins TRBV11-2 and TRBJ2-1; 8 nucleotides align to TRBD2. Trimming took 6 bases from V and 6 from J; bases not matched to a gene: 10. This CDR3 comprises 15 residues. Germline V gives CDR1 SGHAT, CDR2 FQNNGV.

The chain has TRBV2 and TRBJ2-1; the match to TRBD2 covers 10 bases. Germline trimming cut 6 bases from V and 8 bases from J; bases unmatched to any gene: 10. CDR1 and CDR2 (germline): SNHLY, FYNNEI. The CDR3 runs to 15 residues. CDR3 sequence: CASRRASGSFDEQFF. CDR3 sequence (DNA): TGTGCCAGCAGACGAGCTAGCGGGAGTTTCGATGAGCAGTTCTTC.

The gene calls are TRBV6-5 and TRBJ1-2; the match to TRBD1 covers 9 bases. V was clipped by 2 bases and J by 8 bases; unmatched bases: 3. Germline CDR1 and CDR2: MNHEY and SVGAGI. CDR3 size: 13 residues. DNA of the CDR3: TGTGCCAGCAGTTACGGGACAGGGCTCGGCTACACCTTC. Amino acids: CASSYGTGLGYTF.

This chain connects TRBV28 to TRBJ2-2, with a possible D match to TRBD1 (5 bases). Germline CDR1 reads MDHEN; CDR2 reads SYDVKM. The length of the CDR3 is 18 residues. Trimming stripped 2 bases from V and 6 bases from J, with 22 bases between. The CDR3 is CASSLVGSRAAWAGELFF. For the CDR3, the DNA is TGTGCCAGCAGTTTAGTAGGGTCCAGGGCCGCTTGGGCCGGGGAGCTGTTTTTT.

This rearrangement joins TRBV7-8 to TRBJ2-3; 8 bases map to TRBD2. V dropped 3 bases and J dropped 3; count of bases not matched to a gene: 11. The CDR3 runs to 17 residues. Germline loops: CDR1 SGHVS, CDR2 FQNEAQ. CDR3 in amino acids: CASSFPLGGGRTDTQYF. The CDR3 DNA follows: TGTGCCAGCAGCTTTCCCTTGGGCGGGGGGCGGACAGATACGCAGTATTTT.

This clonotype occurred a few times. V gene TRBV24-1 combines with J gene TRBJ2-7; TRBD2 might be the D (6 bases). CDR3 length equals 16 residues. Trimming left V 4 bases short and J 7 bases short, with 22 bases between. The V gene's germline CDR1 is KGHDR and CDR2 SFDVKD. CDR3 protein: CATSDSGTPTWGEQYV. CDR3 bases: TGTGCCACCAGTGACTCCGGGACTCCAACCTGGGGTGAGCAGTACGTC.

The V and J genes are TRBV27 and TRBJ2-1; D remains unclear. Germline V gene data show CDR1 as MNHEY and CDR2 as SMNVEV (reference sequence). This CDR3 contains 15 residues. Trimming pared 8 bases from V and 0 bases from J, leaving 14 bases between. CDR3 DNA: TGTGCCAGCGCTCAGCAGGAAAACTCCTACAATGAGCAGTTCTTC. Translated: CASAQQENSYNEQFF.

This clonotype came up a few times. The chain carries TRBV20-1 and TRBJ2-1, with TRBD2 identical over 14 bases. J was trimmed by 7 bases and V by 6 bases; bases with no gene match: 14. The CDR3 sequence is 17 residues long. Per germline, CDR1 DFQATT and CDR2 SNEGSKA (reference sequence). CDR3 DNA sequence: TGCAGTGCCGAGACTAGCGGGAGGGCCTGGGCCGGTAATGAGCAGTTCTTC. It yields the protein CSAETSGRAWAGNEQFF.

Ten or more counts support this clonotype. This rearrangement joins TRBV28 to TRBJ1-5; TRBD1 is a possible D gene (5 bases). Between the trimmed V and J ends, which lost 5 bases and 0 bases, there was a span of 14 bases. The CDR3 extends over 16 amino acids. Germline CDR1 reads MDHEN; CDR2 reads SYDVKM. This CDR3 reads CASSHPRTGSNQPQHF. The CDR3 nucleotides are TGTGCCAGCAGTCACCCAAGAACAGGTAGCAATCAGCCCCAGCATTTT. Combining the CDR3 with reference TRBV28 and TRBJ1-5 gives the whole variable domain DVKVTQSSRYLVKRTGEKVFLECVQDMDHENMFWYRQDPGLGLRLIYFSYDVKMKEKGDIPEGYSVSREKKERFSLILESASTNQTSMYLCASSHPRTGSNQPQHFGDGTRLSIL.

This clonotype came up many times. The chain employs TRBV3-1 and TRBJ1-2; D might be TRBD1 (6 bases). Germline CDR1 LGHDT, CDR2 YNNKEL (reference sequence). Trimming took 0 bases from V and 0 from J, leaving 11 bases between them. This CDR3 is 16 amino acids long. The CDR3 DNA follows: TGTGCCAGCAGCCAAGATGGAGGGACACCTAACTATGGCTACACCTTC. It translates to CASSQDGGTPNYGYTF. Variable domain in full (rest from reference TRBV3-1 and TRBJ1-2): DTAVSQTPKYLVTQMGNDKSIKCEQNLGHDTMYWYKQDSKKFLKIMFSYNNKELIINETVPNRFSPKSPDKAHLNLHINSLELGDSAVYFCASSQDGGTPNYGYTFGSGTRLTVV.

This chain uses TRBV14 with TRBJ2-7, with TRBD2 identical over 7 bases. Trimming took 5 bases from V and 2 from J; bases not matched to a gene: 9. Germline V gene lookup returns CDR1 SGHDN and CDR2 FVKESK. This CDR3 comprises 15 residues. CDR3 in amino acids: CASSERAGQTYEQYF. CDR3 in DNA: TGTGCCAGCAGCGAGAGAGCGGGGCAAACCTACGAGCAGTACTTC. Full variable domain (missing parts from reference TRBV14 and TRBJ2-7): EAGVTQFPSHSVIEKGQTVTLRCDPISGHDNLYWYRRVMGKEIKFLLHFVKESKQDESGMPNNRFLAERTGGTYSTLKVQPAELEDSGVYFCASSERAGQTYEQYFGPGTRLTVT.

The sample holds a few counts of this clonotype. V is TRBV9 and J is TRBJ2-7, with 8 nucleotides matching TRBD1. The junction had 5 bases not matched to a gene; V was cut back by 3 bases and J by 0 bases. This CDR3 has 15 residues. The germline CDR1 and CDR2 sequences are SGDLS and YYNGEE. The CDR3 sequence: CASSAGTGVSYEQYF. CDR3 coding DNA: TGTGCCAGCAGCGCGGGGACAGGTGTCTCCTACGAGCAGTACTTC.

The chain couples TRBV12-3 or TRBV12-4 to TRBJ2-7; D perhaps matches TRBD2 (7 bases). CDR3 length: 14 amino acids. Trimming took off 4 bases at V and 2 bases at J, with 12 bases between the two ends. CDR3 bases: TGTGCCAGCAGTTGGGGGGGCGGAACCTACGAGCAGTACTTC. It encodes CASSWGGGTYEQYF.

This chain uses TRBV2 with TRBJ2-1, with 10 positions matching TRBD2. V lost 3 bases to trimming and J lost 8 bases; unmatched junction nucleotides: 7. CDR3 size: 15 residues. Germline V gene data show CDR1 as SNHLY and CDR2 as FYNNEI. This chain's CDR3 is CASSDMSSGSYEQFF. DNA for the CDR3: TGTGCCAGCAGTGATATGTCTAGCGGGAGTTATGAGCAGTTCTTC.

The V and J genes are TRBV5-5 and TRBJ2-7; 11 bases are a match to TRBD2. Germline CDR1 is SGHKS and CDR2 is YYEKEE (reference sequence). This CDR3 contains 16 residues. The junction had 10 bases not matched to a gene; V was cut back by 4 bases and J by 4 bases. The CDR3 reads CASSTSLAGVGYEQYF. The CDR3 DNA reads TGTGCCAGCAGCACGTCACTAGCGGGAGTAGGGTACGAGCAGTACTTC. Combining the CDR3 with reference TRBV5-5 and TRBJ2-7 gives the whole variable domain DAGVTQSPTHLIKTRGQQVTLRCSPISGHKSVSWYQQVLGQGPQFIFQYYEKEERGRGNFPDRFSARQFPNYSSELNVNALLLGDSALYLCASSTSLAGVGYEQYFGPGTRLTVT.

CDR3 loop: CASSQESGLAYNEQFF. The CDR3 nucleotides read TGTGCCAGCAGCCAAGAATCGGGACTAGCATACAATGAGCAGTTCTTC. V gene TRBV3-1 combines with J gene TRBJ2-1; 9 nucleotides align to TRBD2. The ends lost 0 bases at V and 4 bases at J; junction bases unmatched: 4. The CDR3 runs to 16 residues. Germline lookup yields CDR1 LGHDT and CDR2 YNNKEL (reference sequence).